Reported below is one T cell receptor beta chain. The CDR3 contains 16 residues. The ends lost 6 bases at V and 6 bases at J; junction bases unmatched: 9. Germline V gene sequence: CDR1 SGHAT, CDR2 FQNNGV. Data came from immunoSEQ multiplex PCR; TCRdb stores just in-frame clones and leaves some out. The sample contains some 110,000 clones, more than 75% of which appear only once. This specimen comes from a study of blood T cell repertoires in COVID-19. As for the study in general: T cells, B-cell-depleted T cells, or PBMCs provided the cDNA or gDNA that served as material.

This chain uses TRBV11-2 with TRBJ2-2; TRBD1 aligns across 11 bases. Sequenced material: peripheral blood. The sequence came from a man in his 60s with acute or convalescent COVID-19. DNA of the CDR3: TGTGCCAGCAGTAGGACAGGGGGCCTGATGGCCGGGGAGCTGTTTTTT. Translation gives CASSRTGGLMAGELFF.